These T cell receptor beta chains were read from a single sample in a study of blood T cells in healthy people across ages. TCRdb ran MiXCR on the 5' RACE reads and lists one entry per CDR3 protein. The sample includes under 1 million distinct CDR3 sequences, around 42% of them seen just once. Sequencing was carried out using blood. These receptors all come from a man aged 55 to 70 in good health. The CDR3 runs from the conserved cysteine through the conserved F or W. D genes are given only for firm matches. Part of the rows lack a size; the others show once, few, many or a class for expanded clones.

J gene: TRBJ2-1; CDR3 length: 17; clone size: NA; D gene: NA; V gene: TRBV7-2; CDR3 DNA: TGTGCCAGCAGCTTATCTACCGGTGAGATGGGGGTCCGGGAGCAGTTCTTC; CDR3 protein: CASSLSTGEMGVREQFF
J gene: TRBJ2-1; CDR3 length: 18; clone size: NA; D gene: NA; V gene: TRBV20-1; CDR3 DNA: TGCAGTGCTAGAGATCGGCGGTGGGGCCGGATAAACCAACCTGAGCAGTTCTTC; CDR3 protein: CSARDRRWGRINQPEQFF
J gene: TRBJ2-5; CDR3 length: 15; clone size: many; D gene: NA; V gene: TRBV5-1; CDR3 DNA: TGCGCCAGCAGCTCGGTCAGGGGTGGGCAAGAGACCCAGTACTTC; CDR3 protein: CASSSVRGGQETQYF
J gene: TRBJ1-6; CDR3 length: 17; clone size: NA; D gene: NA; V gene: TRBV5-6; CDR3 DNA: TGTGCCAGCAGCTTGAGAATGGGGGCTGCTTCAGAATCACCCCTCCACTTT; CDR3 protein: CASSLRMGAASESPLHF
J gene: TRBJ2-7; CDR3 length: 12; clone size: NA; D gene: NA; V gene: TRBV6-1; CDR3 DNA: TGTGCCAGCAGTGAAGCCTCTCGCGAGCAGTACTTC; CDR3 protein: CASSEASREQYF
J gene: TRBJ2-7; CDR3 length: 13; clone size: few; D gene: TRBD1; V gene: TRBV4-1; CDR3 DNA: TGCGCCAGCAGAGGGACAGGGGACTACGAGCAGTACTTC; CDR3 protein: CASRGTGDYEQYF
J gene: TRBJ2-7; CDR3 length: 15; clone size: NA; D gene: NA; V gene: TRBV21-1; CDR3 DNA: TGTGCCAGCAGACCCGGGGCGGACCCGGAGTACGAGCAGTACTTC; CDR3 protein: CASRPGADPEYEQYF
J gene: TRBJ2-3; CDR3 length: 14; clone size: NA; D gene: TRBD1; V gene: TRBV12-3/TRBV12-4; CDR3 DNA: TGTGCCAGCAGTGGGACAGGGGGAAAAGATACGCAGTATTTT; CDR3 protein: CASSGTGGKDTQYF
J gene: TRBJ2-5; CDR3 length: 14; clone size: few; D gene: NA; V gene: TRBV20-1; CDR3 DNA: TGCAGTGCTATCCCGCAGGGGCGTTCTCTGACCCAGTACTTC; CDR3 protein: CSAIPQGRSLTQYF
J gene: TRBJ2-3; CDR3 length: 12; clone size: NA; D gene: NA; V gene: TRBV12-3/TRBV12-4; CDR3 DNA: TGTGCCAGCAGTTTTATGACAGATACGCAGTATTTT; CDR3 protein: CASSFMTDTQYF
J gene: TRBJ2-5; CDR3 length: 11; clone size: NA; D gene: NA; V gene: TRBV12-5; CDR3 DNA: TGTGCTAGTGGTTCTCGTGAGACCCAGTACTTC; CDR3 protein: CASGSRETQYF
J gene: TRBJ2-3; CDR3 length: 18; clone size: few; D gene: TRBD2; V gene: TRBV4-1; CDR3 DNA: TGCGCCAGCAGCCAAACCCCAATAACTAGCGGGGGCACAGATACGCAGTATTTT; CDR3 protein: CASSQTPITSGGTDTQYF
J gene: TRBJ2-7; CDR3 length: 15; clone size: NA; D gene: NA; V gene: TRBV7-9; CDR3 DNA: TGTGCCAGCAGCTTAGCGATTGACGCCGCTAGCGAGCAGTACTTC; CDR3 protein: CASSLAIDAASEQYF
J gene: TRBJ2-2; CDR3 length: 13; clone size: NA; D gene: NA; V gene: TRBV28; CDR3 DNA: TGTGCCATCAGAAGGGGTAACACCGGGGAGCTGTTTTTT; CDR3 protein: CAIRRGNTGELFF
J gene: TRBJ2-7; CDR3 length: 14; clone size: NA; D gene: NA; V gene: TRBV20-1; CDR3 DNA: TGCAGTCGACTAGGGTCCCCCACCTACAATGAGCAGTACTTC; CDR3 protein: CSRLGSPTYNEQYF
J gene: TRBJ2-7; CDR3 length: 16; clone size: NA; D gene: TRBD1; V gene: TRBV5-1; CDR3 DNA: TGCGCCAGCAGCTTGTTTTGGGACAGGAGTCCCTACGAGCAGTACTTC; CDR3 protein: CASSLFWDRSPYEQYF
J gene: TRBJ2-7; CDR3 length: 15; clone size: NA; D gene: TRBD2; V gene: TRBV20-1; CDR3 DNA: TGCAGTGCTAGAGATAGAGCGGGGGGGTGGTACGAGCAGTACTTC; CDR3 protein: CSARDRAGGWYEQYF
J gene: TRBJ1-6; CDR3 length: 15; clone size: NA; D gene: NA; V gene: TRBV7-9; CDR3 DNA: TGTGCCAGCAGCTTAGCGGGCGGGATGAATTCACCCCTCCACTTT; CDR3 protein: CASSLAGGMNSPLHF
J gene: TRBJ2-3; CDR3 length: 17; clone size: NA; D gene: TRBD1; V gene: TRBV7-9; CDR3 DNA: TGTGCCAGCAGCTTGGGGAGAAGACAGGGGACCGAAAATACGCAGTATTTT; CDR3 protein: CASSLGRRQGTENTQYF
J gene: TRBJ2-5; CDR3 length: 14; clone size: few; D gene: NA; V gene: TRBV7-9; CDR3 DNA: TGTGCCACCACTCAGAGGACCGGGGAAGAGACCCAGTACTTC; CDR3 protein: CATTQRTGEETQYF
J gene: TRBJ2-4; CDR3 length: 13; clone size: NA; D gene: NA; V gene: TRBV6-2/TRBV6-3; CDR3 DNA: TGTGCCAGCAGAATAAAATCGGAAAACATTCAGTACTTC; CDR3 protein: CASRIKSENIQYF
J gene: TRBJ2-1; CDR3 length: 16; clone size: NA; D gene: NA; V gene: TRBV6-1; CDR3 DNA: TGTGCCAGCAGTGAATCTCTGGGTTTTCCCTACAATGAGCAGTTCTTC; CDR3 protein: CASSESLGFPYNEQFF
J gene: TRBJ2-6; CDR3 length: 14; clone size: NA; D gene: NA; V gene: TRBV7-9; CDR3 DNA: TGTGCCAGCAGCTTAGTTCGTGGGGCCAACGTCCTGACTTTC; CDR3 protein: CASSLVRGANVLTF
J gene: TRBJ1-1; CDR3 length: 13; clone size: once; D gene: NA; V gene: TRBV7-7; CDR3 DNA: TGTGCCAGCAGCCCAGACAGATGGACTGAAGCTTTCTTT; CDR3 protein: CASSPDRWTEAFF
J gene: TRBJ2-7; CDR3 length: 14; clone size: NA; D gene: NA; V gene: TRBV5-6; CDR3 DNA: TGTGCCAGCAGCCGTCGTATGGGGGTTGACGAGCAGTACTTC; CDR3 protein: CASSRRMGVDEQYF
J gene: TRBJ2-6; CDR3 length: 15; clone size: few; D gene: TRBD1; V gene: TRBV20-1; CDR3 DNA: TGCAGTGCACAAGGGACAGGGGAGGGGGCCAACGTCCTGACTTTC; CDR3 protein: CSAQGTGEGANVLTF
J gene: TRBJ2-1; CDR3 length: 15; clone size: NA; D gene: TRBD2; V gene: TRBV4-3; CDR3 DNA: TGCGCCAGCAGCCAAGATTGGCGGGGGGACTACGAGCAGTTCTTC; CDR3 protein: CASSQDWRGDYEQFF
J gene: TRBJ2-1; CDR3 length: 16; clone size: few; D gene: TRBD1; V gene: TRBV7-8; CDR3 DNA: TGTGCCAGCAGCTTAGCGACCGGGACAGGGCTCGATGAGCAGTTCTTC; CDR3 protein: CASSLATGTGLDEQFF
J gene: TRBJ2-1; CDR3 length: 16; clone size: NA; D gene: TRBD2; V gene: TRBV11-3; CDR3 DNA: TGTGCCAGCAGCTTAGTGGCGGGGGTACCCTACAATGAGCAGTTCTTC; CDR3 protein: CASSLVAGVPYNEQFF
J gene: TRBJ1-5; CDR3 length: 18; clone size: NA; D gene: TRBD1; V gene: TRBV7-2; CDR3 DNA: TGTGCCAGCAGCTCTGTCCCAACAGGGGCCTATAGCAATCAGCCCCAGCATTTT; CDR3 protein: CASSSVPTGAYSNQPQHF
J gene: TRBJ2-3; CDR3 length: 15; clone size: few; D gene: NA; V gene: TRBV20-1; CDR3 DNA: TGCAGTGCTAGAGCCAGGGGGGGATTGATAGATACGCAGTATTTT; CDR3 protein: CSARARGGLIDTQYF
J gene: TRBJ2-7; CDR3 length: 16; clone size: few; D gene: NA; V gene: TRBV4-3; CDR3 DNA: TGCGCCAGCAGCCAAGATCGGACATTAGGCTCCTACGAGCAGTACTTC; CDR3 protein: CASSQDRTLGSYEQYF
J gene: TRBJ2-5; CDR3 length: 15; clone size: few; D gene: NA; V gene: TRBV11-3; CDR3 DNA: TGTGCCAGCAGCCCTAATGCGGGACAGCAAGAGACCCAGTACTTC; CDR3 protein: CASSPNAGQQETQYF
J gene: TRBJ2-3; CDR3 length: 11; clone size: many; D gene: NA; V gene: TRBV29-1; CDR3 DNA: TGCAGCGTTGACTCCGACGGTACGCAGTATTTT; CDR3 protein: CSVDSDGTQYF
J gene: TRBJ2-3; CDR3 length: 15; clone size: NA; D gene: NA; V gene: TRBV6-6; CDR3 DNA: TGTGCCAGCAGATCCGGACTTCAGTCCACAGATACGCAGTATTTT; CDR3 protein: CASRSGLQSTDTQYF
J gene: TRBJ1-1; CDR3 length: 14; clone size: few; D gene: NA; V gene: TRBV6-1; CDR3 DNA: TGTGCCAGCAGTCGGACAGAGCTGAACACTGAAGCTTTCTTT; CDR3 protein: CASSRTELNTEAFF
J gene: TRBJ1-4; CDR3 length: 14; clone size: NA; D gene: NA; V gene: TRBV29-1; CDR3 DNA: TGCAGCGTAGACACGGGCCAGCCGGGTGAAAAACTGTTTTTT; CDR3 protein: CSVDTGQPGEKLFF
J gene: TRBJ2-1; CDR3 length: 12; clone size: NA; D gene: NA; V gene: TRBV6-2/TRBV6-3; CDR3 DNA: TGTGCCAGCAGTTCCTGGGATAATGAGCAGTTCTTC; CDR3 protein: CASSSWDNEQFF
J gene: TRBJ2-7; CDR3 length: 15; clone size: NA; D gene: NA; V gene: TRBV20-1; CDR3 DNA: TGCAGTGCTAGACCCATCGGGGAAAATCGCTACGAGCAGTACTTC; CDR3 protein: CSARPIGENRYEQYF
J gene: TRBJ2-7; CDR3 length: 15; clone size: few; D gene: NA; V gene: TRBV4-3; CDR3 DNA: TGCGCCAGCAGCCAAGTGAGTAGCGGACTCTACGAGCAGTACTTC; CDR3 protein: CASSQVSSGLYEQYF
J gene: TRBJ2-7; CDR3 length: 14; clone size: NA; D gene: NA; V gene: TRBV12-3/TRBV12-4; CDR3 DNA: TGTGCCAGCAGTGCATCAAGTGTCTCCTACGAGCAGTACTTC; CDR3 protein: CASSASSVSYEQYF
J gene: TRBJ2-7; CDR3 length: 14; clone size: NA; D gene: TRBD1; V gene: TRBV28; CDR3 DNA: TGTGCCAGCAGGGACAGGGACATATTTCGGGAGCAGTACTTC; CDR3 protein: CASRDRDIFREQYF
J gene: TRBJ2-5; CDR3 length: 14; clone size: few; D gene: NA; V gene: TRBV6-6; CDR3 DNA: TGTGCCAGCAGTTACTTTGGCCCGAGGGAGACCCAGTACTTC; CDR3 protein: CASSYFGPRETQYF